A single sample gave rise to the 20 T cell receptor beta chains below, sequenced in a study of human T cells and chemical hapten exposure. Documented time point: pre-sensitization, week 0. As to treatment: therapeutic diphenylcyclopropenone sensitization with weekly scalp DPC. Unseparated into fractions, whole blood served as the source from which total RNA was extracted. A single record per CDR3 protein comes from TCRdb applying MiXCR to the RACE reads. The sample has around 33,000 distinct CDR3 sequences; roughly 12% are singletons. The input for sequencing was whole blood, taken in connection with sensitization to the hapten diphenylcyclopropenone (DPC). Receptor source: a middle-aged woman with alopecia areata. Some clones in this sample may be carry-over from other donors' samples.

V is TRBV28 and J is TRBJ1-6; the match to TRBD1 covers 7 bases. J was trimmed by 9 bases and V by 5 bases; bases with no gene match: 13. This CDR3 has 16 amino acids. Germline V lookup: CDR1 MDHEN, CDR2 SYDVKM. This chain's CDR3 is CASSPITGAPGSPLHF. The CDR3 DNA follows: TGTGCCAGCAGTCCCATAACAGGGGCGCCTGGTTCACCCCTCCACTTT.

This clonotype was counted ten times or more. The V and J genes are TRBV29-1 and TRBJ2-5; tentative D call: TRBD2 (6 bases). The germline V gene encodes CDR1 SQVTM and CDR2 ANQGSEA. The CDR3 sequence is 14 residues long. Trimming stripped 5 bases from V and 4 bases from J, with 17 bases between. CDR3 coding DNA: TGCAGCGTTTCCCCATGGCGGGGACGAGAGACCCAGTACTTC. Translated: CSVSPWRGRETQYF.

This clonotype was recorded many times. This rearrangement joins TRBV9 to TRBJ2-1; D may be TRBD2 (6 bases). The CDR3 covers 16 residues. Germline CDR1 reads SGDLS; CDR2 reads YYNGEE. The V end lost 2 bases, the J end lost 0 bases, and 12 bases lay between the germline ends. The CDR3: CASSVGAGSSYNEQFF. Written as DNA, the CDR3 is TGTGCCAGCAGCGTCGGGGCGGGGAGCTCCTACAATGAGCAGTTCTTC.

The chain recombines TRBV11-2 with TRBJ2-7, with 7 bases matching TRBD2. The CDR3 length is 12 residues. J lost 9 bases, V lost 6 bases, and 8 bases had no gene match. The germline gives CDR1 SGHAT, CDR2 FQNNGV. The CDR3: CASRSAGEGQYF. In nucleotides, the CDR3 is TGTGCCAGCAGATCGGCTGGGGAGGGGCAGTACTTC.

This clonotype appeared many times. The chain has TRBV7-2 and TRBJ2-3, with TRBD2 identical over 9 bases. CDR3 length equals 15 residues. After removal of 3 bases from V and 6 bases from J, the junction contained 7 bases not matched to a gene. Germline CDR1 and CDR2: SGHTA and FQGNSA. CDR3 in amino acids: CASSFGGGAMDTQYF. The DNA of the CDR3 is TGTGCCAGCAGCTTTGGCGGGGGGGCCATGGATACGCAGTATTTT.

Ten or more counts support this clonotype. V and J are TRBV3-1 and TRBJ1-2; D is unclear. The V and J ends lost 6 bases and 4 bases respectively, with 6 bases between them. Germline CDR1 LGHDT, CDR2 YNNKEL (reference sequence). The CDR3 loop spans 11 amino acids. CDR3 sequence reads: CASRGRYGYTF. The DNA for the CDR3 is TGTGCCAGCAGAGGTCGCTATGGCTACACCTTC.

The chain joins TRBV5-1 to TRBJ2-5; D not resolved. CDR1 and CDR2 (germline): SGHRS, YFSETQ. The CDR3 has 15 residues. The V end lost 0 bases, the J end lost 0 bases, and 9 bases lay between the germline ends. CDR3 sequence: CASSLARPNQETQYF. CDR3 in DNA: TGCGCCAGCAGCTTGGCCCGACCGAACCAAGAGACCCAGTACTTC.

This clonotype was observed many times. The chain combines TRBV5-5 with TRBJ1-5, with no clear D. Germline V gene data show CDR1 as SGHKS and CDR2 as YYEKEE (reference sequence). The CDR3 has 13 amino acids. V was cut by 1 base and J by 0 bases, with 2 bases left in between. The CDR3 protein is CASSLYSNQPQHF. In DNA, the CDR3 is TGTGCCAGCAGCTTGTATAGCAATCAGCCCCAGCATTTT.

The chain couples TRBV11-1 to TRBJ1-1, with a possible D match to TRBD1 (5 bases). The germline V and J ends were trimmed by 3 bases and 4 bases, with 15 bases remaining between them. There are 15 residues in the CDR3. Germline V gene data show CDR1 as SGHAT and CDR2 as FQDESV (reference sequence). The CDR3 coding sequence is TGTGCCAGCAGCTTGGAGCGTTGGGGGGGCACTGAAGCTTTCTTT. Protein sequence: CASSLERWGGTEAFF.

This clonotype was picked up many times. The chain employs TRBV29-1 and TRBJ2-7; TRBD1 matches at 10 bases. This CDR3 is 13 amino acids long. With 6 bases clipped from V and 4 bases from J, the junction kept 6 bases outside the gene matches. The germline gives CDR1 SQVTM, CDR2 ANQGSEA. CDR3 loop: CSVSGTGDYEQYF. The CDR3 DNA follows: TGCAGCGTATCCGGGACAGGGGATTACGAGCAGTACTTC.

This clonotype is judged medium-sized (0.01 to 0.1%). V gene TRBV20-1 combines with J gene TRBJ2-1; weak D call: TRBD2 (5 bases). Germline-derived CDR1 and CDR2 are DFQATT and SNEGSKA (reference sequence). The length of the CDR3 is 13 residues. V lost 5 bases and J 9 bases, leaving 17 bases between the germline ends. The CDR3 bases are TGCAGTGCTCCGGCGGACTTGGTGAGTGAGCAGTTCTTC. Translating gives CSAPADLVSEQFF.

This clonotype was counted many times. This rearrangement joins TRBV5-1 to TRBJ1-6; D is unresolved. The germline gives CDR1 SGHRS, CDR2 YFSETQ. Trimming removed 0 bases at V and 7 bases at J, with 5 bases between. The CDR3 runs 13 residues. CDR3 region: CASSLDWNSPLHF. The CDR3 DNA reads TGCGCCAGCAGCTTGGATTGGAATTCACCCCTCCACTTT.

The chain couples TRBV13 to TRBJ2-7; D ambiguous. The CDR3 loop spans 14 amino acids. CDR1 PRHDT and CDR2 FYEKMQ come from the germline V gene (reference sequence). V shed 4 bases and J shed 0 bases, with 10 bases lying between them. In DNA, the CDR3 is TGTGCCAGCAGCTCACAAAGGAGCTCCTACGAGCAGTACTTC. Protein sequence: CASSSQRSSYEQYF.

This clonotype was detected many times. This rearrangement joins TRBV30 to TRBJ2-7, with D possibly called TRBD1 or TRBD2 (5 bases each). The V and J ends lost 6 bases and 4 bases respectively, with 10 bases between them. The germline gives CDR1 GTSNPN, CDR2 SVGIG (reference sequence). The CDR3 loop spans 11 amino acids. The CDR3 region is CACREGYEQYF. The CDR3, as DNA: TGTGCCTGCCGTGAGGGGTACGAGCAGTACTTC.

The V and J genes are TRBV9 and TRBJ2-1, with D possibly TRBD2 on 6 matching bases. The CDR3 has 12 residues. Germline-derived CDR1 and CDR2 are SGDLS and YYNGEE. Trimming cost V 7 bases and J 8 bases, with 13 bases left between them. The CDR3 spells CASGSGVYEQFF. DNA of the CDR3: TGTGCCAGCGGGTCGGGAGTGTATGAGCAGTTCTTC.

This chain uses TRBV5-1 with TRBJ1-1, with D uncertain. Trimming left V 4 bases short and J 11 bases short, with 15 bases between. The CDR3 has 12 residues. CDR1 and CDR2 (germline): SGHRS, YFSETQ. The CDR3 bases are TGCGCCAGCAGCGTCAACTCCGAGGATGCTTTCTTT. This encodes CASSVNSEDAFF.

The chain is built from TRBV7-8 and TRBJ2-2; 12 bases line up with TRBD2. The germline CDR1 and CDR2 sequences are SGHVS and FQNEAQ. CDR3 size: 16 residues. J lost 3 bases, V lost 4 bases, and 3 bases had no gene match. The CDR3 DNA follows: TGTGCCAGCAGCTACGCTAGCGGGAGGGACACCGGGGAGCTGTTTTTT. Amino acid sequence: CASSYASGRDTGELFF.

In its sample, this clonotype was seen many times. The chain employs TRBV2 and TRBJ2-1, with 11 bases aligning to TRBD2. The CDR3 is made up of 15 amino acids. Trimming took 2 bases from V and 10 from J; bases not matched to a gene: 7. Germline loops: CDR1 SNHLY, CDR2 FYNNEI. The CDR3 loop is CASSELAGGPGEQFF. CDR3 DNA sequence: TGTGCCAGCAGTGAATTAGCGGGAGGGCCCGGCGAGCAGTTCTTC.

This clonotype was observed many times. This chain uses TRBV28 with TRBJ1-1; 9 bases align to TRBD1. This CDR3 spans 15 amino acids. V gave up 4 bases and J gave up 5 bases; unmatched junction bases: 8. The germline gives CDR1 MDHEN, CDR2 SYDVKM. The CDR3 spells CASSSHGQGRTEAFF. In DNA, the CDR3 is TGTGCCAGCAGTTCACATGGACAGGGGAGGACTGAAGCTTTCTTT.

The chain uses TRBV11-2 and TRBJ2-4; no firm D call. This CDR3 contains 15 residues. Trimming left V 0 bases short and J 6 bases short, with 12 bases between. Germline CDR1 SGHAT, CDR2 FQNNGV. CDR3: CASSLETTRANIQYF. In nucleotides, the CDR3 is TGTGCCAGCAGCTTAGAGACCACAAGGGCAAACATTCAGTACTTC.